This TCR beta chain was identified during a study of T cell responses to AZD1222 COVID-19 vaccine. As concerns this clone: Its antigen is undetermined.

This CDR3 has 12 residues. V lost 0 bases and J 10 bases, leaving 7 bases between the germline ends. CDR1 SEHNR and CDR2 FQNEAQ come from the germline V gene (reference sequence). Sequencing was performed with immunoSEQ multiplex PCR; in TCRdb, only in-frame clones are kept and a portion is missing. The table lists approximately 180,000 clones, around 94% of them singletons. General study points: Dominant CD4 TCR responses targeted spike regions 160-218 and 743-854.

The sample here was peripheral blood, taken on day 0 of AZD1222 vaccination. This TCR derives from an adult in good health. This chain connects TRBV7-9 to TRBJ2-1; D is undetermined. The CDR3 region is CASSLASDEQFF. In nucleotides, the CDR3 is TGTGCCAGCAGCTTAGCCAGCGACGAGCAGTTCTTC.